The source of this T cell receptor beta chain is a study of monozygotic twins with inflammatory bowel disease. Study observations and caveats: Clonotype overlap with others was lower in IBD patients than in healthy twins, a difference that was greatest with disease activity. The results supported no single strong signal or clonotype associated with IBD.

Following a re-call of the 5' RACE reads, TCRdb has one entry per CDR3 protein and lacks DNA. The sample yields under 200,000 distinct CDR3 sequences, of which the top ten take up approximately 3%. On this clonotype: Its matching antigen is unknown.

Germline lookup yields CDR1 SGHRS and CDR2 YFSETQ. The CDR3 contains 15 residues. With no T cell sorting beforehand, total RNA was isolated from whole blood. This rearrangement joins TRBV5-1 to TRBJ1-6; no DNA is available, so the TRBD1 call from TCRdb remains unchecked. The sequencing input was blood. The source is a human donor with ulcerative colitis or Crohn's disease, or a healthy co-twin of an affected twin (not recorded which). The CDR3 sequence: CASSFRTGSDSPLHF.